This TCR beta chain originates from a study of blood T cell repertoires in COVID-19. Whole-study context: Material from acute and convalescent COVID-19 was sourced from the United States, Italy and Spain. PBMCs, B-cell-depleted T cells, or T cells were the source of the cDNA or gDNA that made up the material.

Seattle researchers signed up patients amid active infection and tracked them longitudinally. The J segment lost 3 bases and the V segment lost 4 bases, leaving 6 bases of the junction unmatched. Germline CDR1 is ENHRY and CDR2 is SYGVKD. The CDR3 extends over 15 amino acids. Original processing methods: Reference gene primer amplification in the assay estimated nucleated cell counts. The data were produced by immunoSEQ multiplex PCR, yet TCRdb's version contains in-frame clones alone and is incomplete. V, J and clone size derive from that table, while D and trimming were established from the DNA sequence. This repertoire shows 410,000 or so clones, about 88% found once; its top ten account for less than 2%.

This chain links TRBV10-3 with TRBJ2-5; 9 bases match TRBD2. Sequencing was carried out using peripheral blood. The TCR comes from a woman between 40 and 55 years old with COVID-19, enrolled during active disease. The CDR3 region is CAISVTRGGEETQYF. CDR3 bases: TGTGCCATCAGTGTGACTCGCGGGGGGGAAGAGACCCAGTACTTC.